This T cell receptor (beta chain) originates from a study of tumor-infiltrating lymphocytes in primary liver carcinoma. Unsorted whole blood yielded blood RNA, and germline DNA was extracted as well. CDR3 length: 15 residues. Between the trimmed V and J ends, which lost 1 base and 14 bases, there was a span of 18 bases. The V gene's germline CDR1 is LGHNA and CDR2 YNFKEQ. TCR beta cDNA was reverse-transcribed from about 500 ng of total RNA. The reaction used a constant-region primer and ProtoScript II reverse transcriptase. Investigators got TCR beta libraries out of three nested multiplex PCR rounds, done with slightly modified ARM-PCR. TRBV1-TRBV30 forward primers paired with a C-beta reverse primer drove the first two PCR rounds, approximately 11 cycles each. Each CDR3 protein is one row after TCRdb ran MiXCR on the multiplex PCR reads. The table has 300,000 to 400,000 distinct CDR3 sequences, roughly two thirds seen once.

The sequenced sample was peripheral blood. V is TRBV4-2 and J is TRBJ1-6; weak D call: TRBD1 (6 bases). This TCR was sampled from a man in his forties or fifties with primary liver carcinoma and hepatitis B virus infection. In DNA form, the CDR3 reads TGTGCCAGCAGCCAAGTGACAGGTTCTATCTCATCCCTCCACTTT. It codes for CASSQVTGSISSLHF.